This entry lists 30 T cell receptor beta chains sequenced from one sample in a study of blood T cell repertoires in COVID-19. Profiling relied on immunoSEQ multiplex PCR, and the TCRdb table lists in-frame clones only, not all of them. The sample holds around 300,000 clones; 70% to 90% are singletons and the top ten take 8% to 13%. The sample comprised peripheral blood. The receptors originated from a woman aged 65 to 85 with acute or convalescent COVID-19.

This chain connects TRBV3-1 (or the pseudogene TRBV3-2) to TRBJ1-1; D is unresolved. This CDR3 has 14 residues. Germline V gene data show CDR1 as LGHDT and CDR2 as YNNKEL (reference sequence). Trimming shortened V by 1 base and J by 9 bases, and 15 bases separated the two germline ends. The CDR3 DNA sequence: TGTGCCAGCAGCCAAGGAGCCGAGACGGGGAAAGCTTTCTTT. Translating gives CASSQGAETGKAFF.

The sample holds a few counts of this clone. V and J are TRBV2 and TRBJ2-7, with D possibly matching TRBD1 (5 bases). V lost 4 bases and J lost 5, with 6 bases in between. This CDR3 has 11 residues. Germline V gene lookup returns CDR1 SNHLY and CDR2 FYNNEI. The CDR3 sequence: CASSVRDEQYF. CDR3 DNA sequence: TGTGCCAGCAGTGTCAGGGACGAGCAGTACTTC.

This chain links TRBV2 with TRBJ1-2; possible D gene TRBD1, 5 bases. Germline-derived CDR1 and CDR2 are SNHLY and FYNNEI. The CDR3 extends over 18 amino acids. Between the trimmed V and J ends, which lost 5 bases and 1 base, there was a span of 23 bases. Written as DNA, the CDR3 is TGTGCCAGCAGTTATTTCCAGGGTCTTACAAGGCTTAACTATGGCTACACCTTC. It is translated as CASSYFQGLTRLNYGYTF. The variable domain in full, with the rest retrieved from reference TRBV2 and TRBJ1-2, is EPEVTQTPSHQVTQMGQEVILRCVPISNHLYFYWYRQILGQKVEFLVSFYNNEISEKSEIFDDQFSVERPDGSNFTLKIRSTKLEDSAMYFCASSYFQGLTRLNYGYTFGSGTRLTVV.

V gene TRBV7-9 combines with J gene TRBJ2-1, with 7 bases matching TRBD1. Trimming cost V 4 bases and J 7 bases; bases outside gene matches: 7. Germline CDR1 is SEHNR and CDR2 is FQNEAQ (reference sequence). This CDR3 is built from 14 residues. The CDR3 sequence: CASSSKGAVNEQFF. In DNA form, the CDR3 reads TGTGCCAGCAGCTCAAAGGGGGCCGTGAATGAGCAGTTCTTC.

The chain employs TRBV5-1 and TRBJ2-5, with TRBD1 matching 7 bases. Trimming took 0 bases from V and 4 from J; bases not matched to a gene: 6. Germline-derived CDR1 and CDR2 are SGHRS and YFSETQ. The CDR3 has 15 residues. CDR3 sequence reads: CASSLAGTVSETQYF. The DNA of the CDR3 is TGCGCCAGCAGCTTGGCCGGGACAGTGTCAGAGACCCAGTACTTC.

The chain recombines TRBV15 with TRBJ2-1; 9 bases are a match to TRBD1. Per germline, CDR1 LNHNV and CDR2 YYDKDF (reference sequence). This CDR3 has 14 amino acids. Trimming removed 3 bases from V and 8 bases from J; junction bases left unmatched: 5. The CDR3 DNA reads TGTGCCACCAGCAGGCTGAGGACAGGGGATGAGCAGTTCTTC. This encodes CATSRLRTGDEQFF.

The CDR3 region has the DNA TGTGCCACCAGCAGGGAATGGACAGGGGATGAAGCTTTCTTT. Its translation is CATSREWTGDEAFF. The chain joins TRBV15 to TRBJ1-1; the match to TRBD1 covers 9 bases. Germline V gene lookup returns CDR1 LNHNV and CDR2 YYDKDF (reference sequence). V shed 3 bases and J 7 bases; nucleotides not matched to a gene: 6. The CDR3 sequence is 14 residues long.

The chain's CDR3 is CASSRTPRGNEQFF. The CDR3 DNA reads as TGCGCCAGCAGCCGGACCCCTCGAGGGAATGAGCAGTTCTTC. The chain has TRBV4-1 and TRBJ2-1, with D perhaps TRBD2 (5 bases). Germline V lookup: CDR1 MGHRA, CDR2 YSYEKL. The CDR3 is 14 residues long. The ends were cut back, 4 bases at V and 7 bases at J, with 14 bases in the middle.

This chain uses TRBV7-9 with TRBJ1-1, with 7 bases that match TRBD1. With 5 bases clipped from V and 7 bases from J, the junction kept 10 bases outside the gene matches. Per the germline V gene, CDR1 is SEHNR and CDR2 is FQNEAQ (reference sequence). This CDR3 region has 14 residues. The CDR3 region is CASSPLDRAYEAFF. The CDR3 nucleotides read TGTGCCAGCAGCCCGCTTGACAGGGCTTATGAAGCTTTCTTT.

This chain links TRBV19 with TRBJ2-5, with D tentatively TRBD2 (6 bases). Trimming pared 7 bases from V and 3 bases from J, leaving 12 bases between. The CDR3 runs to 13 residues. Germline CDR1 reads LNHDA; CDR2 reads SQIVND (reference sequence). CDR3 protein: CASTGGRKETQYF. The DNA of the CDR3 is TGTGCCAGTACTGGGGGGAGAAAAGAGACCCAGTACTTC. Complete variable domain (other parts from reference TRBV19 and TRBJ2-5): DGGITQSPKYLFRKEGQNVTLSCEQNLNHDAMYWYRQDPGQGLRLIYYSQIVNDFQKGDIAEGYSVSREKKESFPLTVTSAQKNPTAFYLCASTGGRKETQYFGPGTRLLVL.

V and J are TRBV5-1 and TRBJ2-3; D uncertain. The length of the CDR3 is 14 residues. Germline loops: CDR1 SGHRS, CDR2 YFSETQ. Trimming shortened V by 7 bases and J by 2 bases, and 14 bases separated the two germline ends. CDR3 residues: CASQEHGATDTQYF. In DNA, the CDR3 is TGCGCCAGCCAAGAACACGGAGCCACAGATACGCAGTATTTT.

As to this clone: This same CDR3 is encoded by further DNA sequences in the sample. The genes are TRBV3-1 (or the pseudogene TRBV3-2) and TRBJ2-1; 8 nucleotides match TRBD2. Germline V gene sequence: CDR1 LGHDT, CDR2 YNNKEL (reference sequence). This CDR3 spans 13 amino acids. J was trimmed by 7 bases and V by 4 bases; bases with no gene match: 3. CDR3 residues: CASSRRGGNEQFF. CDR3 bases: TGTGCCAGCAGCCGCCGGGGGGGGAATGAGCAGTTCTTC.

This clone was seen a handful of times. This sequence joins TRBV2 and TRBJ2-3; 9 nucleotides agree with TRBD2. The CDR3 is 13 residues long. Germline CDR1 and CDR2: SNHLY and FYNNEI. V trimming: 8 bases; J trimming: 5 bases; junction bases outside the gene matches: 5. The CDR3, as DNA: TGTGCCAGCGGGAGCGGGGGGATAGATACGCAGTATTTT. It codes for CASGSGGIDTQYF.

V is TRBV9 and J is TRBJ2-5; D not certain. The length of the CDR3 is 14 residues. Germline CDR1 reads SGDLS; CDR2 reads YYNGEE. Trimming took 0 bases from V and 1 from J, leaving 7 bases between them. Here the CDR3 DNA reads TGTGCCAGCAGCGTAGTGGAGACCCAAGAGACCCAGTACTTC. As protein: CASSVVETQETQYF.

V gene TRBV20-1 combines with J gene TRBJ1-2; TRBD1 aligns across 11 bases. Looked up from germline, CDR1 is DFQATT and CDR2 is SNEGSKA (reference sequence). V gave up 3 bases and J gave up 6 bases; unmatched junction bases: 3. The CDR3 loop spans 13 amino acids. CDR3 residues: CSASRGQGDGYTF. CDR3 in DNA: TGCAGTGCTAGTAGGGGACAGGGGGATGGCTACACCTTC.

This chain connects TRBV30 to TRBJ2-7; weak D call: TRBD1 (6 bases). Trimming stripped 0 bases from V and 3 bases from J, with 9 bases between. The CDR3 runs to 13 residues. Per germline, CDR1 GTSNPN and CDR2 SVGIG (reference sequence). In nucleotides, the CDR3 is TGTGCCTGGAGTGTAGGGACACACTACGAGCAGTACTTC. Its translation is CAWSVGTHYEQYF.

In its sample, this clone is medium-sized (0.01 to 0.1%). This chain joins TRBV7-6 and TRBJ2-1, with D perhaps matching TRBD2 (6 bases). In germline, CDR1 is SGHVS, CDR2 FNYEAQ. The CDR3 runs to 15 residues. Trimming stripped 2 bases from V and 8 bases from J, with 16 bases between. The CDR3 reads CASSLNHGGVDEQFF. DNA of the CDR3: TGTGCCAGCAGCTTAAATCACGGCGGGGTGGATGAGCAGTTCTTC.

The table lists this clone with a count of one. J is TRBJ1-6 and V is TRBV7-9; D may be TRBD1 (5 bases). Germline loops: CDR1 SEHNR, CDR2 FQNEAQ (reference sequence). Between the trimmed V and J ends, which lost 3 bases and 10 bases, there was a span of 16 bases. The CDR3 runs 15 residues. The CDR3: CASSFPAGRSSPLHF. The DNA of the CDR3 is TGTGCCAGCAGCTTCCCCGCGGGACGGAGCTCACCCCTCCACTTT.

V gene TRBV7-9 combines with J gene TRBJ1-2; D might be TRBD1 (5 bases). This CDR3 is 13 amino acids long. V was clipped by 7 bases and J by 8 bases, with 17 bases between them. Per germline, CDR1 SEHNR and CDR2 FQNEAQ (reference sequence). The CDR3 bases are TGTGCCAGCACCCGGGGGGAGAGGGCGGGCTACACCTTC. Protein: CASTRGERAGYTF.

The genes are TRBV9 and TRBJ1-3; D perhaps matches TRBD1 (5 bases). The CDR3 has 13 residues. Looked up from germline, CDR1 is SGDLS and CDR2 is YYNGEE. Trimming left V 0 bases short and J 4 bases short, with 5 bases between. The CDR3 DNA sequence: TGTGCCAGCAGCGTAGAGGGGGGAAACACCATATATTTT. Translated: CASSVEGGNTIYF.

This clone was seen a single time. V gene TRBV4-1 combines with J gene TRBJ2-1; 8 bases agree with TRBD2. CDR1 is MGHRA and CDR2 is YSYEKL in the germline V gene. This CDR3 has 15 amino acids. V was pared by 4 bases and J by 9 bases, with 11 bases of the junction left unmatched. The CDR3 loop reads CASSPLGAGVGEQFF. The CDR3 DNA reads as TGCGCCAGCAGCCCCTTGGGAGCGGGGGTCGGTGAGCAGTTCTTC.

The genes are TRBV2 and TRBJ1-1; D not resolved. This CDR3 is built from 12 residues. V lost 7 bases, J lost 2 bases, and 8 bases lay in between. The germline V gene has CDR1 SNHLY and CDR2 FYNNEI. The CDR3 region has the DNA TGTGCCAGCATGGGCAGTAACACTGAAGCTTTCTTT. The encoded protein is CASMGSNTEAFF.

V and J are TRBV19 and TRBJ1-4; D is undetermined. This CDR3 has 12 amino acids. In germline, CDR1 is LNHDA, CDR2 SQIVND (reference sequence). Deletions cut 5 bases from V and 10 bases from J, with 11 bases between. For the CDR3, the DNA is TGTGCCAGTAGTGCTTCCTTGGCAAAACTGTTTTTT. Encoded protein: CASSASLAKLFF.

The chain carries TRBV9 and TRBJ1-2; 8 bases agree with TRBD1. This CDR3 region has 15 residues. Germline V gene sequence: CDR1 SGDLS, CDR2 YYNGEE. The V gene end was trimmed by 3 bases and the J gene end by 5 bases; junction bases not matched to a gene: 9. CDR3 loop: CASSALGQGAYGYTF. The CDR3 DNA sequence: TGTGCCAGCAGCGCCCTCGGGCAGGGGGCTTATGGCTACACCTTC.

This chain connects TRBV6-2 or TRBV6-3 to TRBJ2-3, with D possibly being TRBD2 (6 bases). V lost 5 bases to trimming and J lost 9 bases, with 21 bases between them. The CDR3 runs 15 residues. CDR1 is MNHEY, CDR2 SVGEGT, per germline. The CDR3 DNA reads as TGTGCCAGCAGTGATCGCACGGGACTGGCGGAGACGCAGTATTTT. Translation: CASSDRTGLAETQYF.

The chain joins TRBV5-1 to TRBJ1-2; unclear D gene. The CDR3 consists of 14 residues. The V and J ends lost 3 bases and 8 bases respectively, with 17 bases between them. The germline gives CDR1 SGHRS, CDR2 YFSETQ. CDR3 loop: CASSSEGGLGGYTF. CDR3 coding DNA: TGCGCCAGCAGCTCCGAGGGAGGTCTGGGCGGCTACACCTTC.

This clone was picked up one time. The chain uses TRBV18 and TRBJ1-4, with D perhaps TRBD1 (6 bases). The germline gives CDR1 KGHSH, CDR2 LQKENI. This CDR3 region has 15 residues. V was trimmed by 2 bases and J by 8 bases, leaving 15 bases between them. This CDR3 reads CASSPGQPPGEKLFF. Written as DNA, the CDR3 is TGTGCCAGCTCACCAGGACAGCCCCCAGGAGAAAAACTGTTTTTT.

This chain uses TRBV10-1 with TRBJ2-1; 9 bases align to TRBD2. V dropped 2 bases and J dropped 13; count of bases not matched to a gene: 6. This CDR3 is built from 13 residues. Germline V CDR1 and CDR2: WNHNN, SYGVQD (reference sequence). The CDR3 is CASSEEPSGKQFF. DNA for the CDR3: TGCGCCAGCAGTGAGGAGCCTAGCGGGAAACAGTTCTTC.

The CDR3 DNA sequence: TGTGCCAGCAGCCAGGGGGGACGGAGGGTCTACAATGAGCAGTTCTTC. Its translation: CASSQGGRRVYNEQFF. V is TRBV7-8 and J is TRBJ2-1, with a tentative D call TRBD1 (7 bases). Germline V gene data show CDR1 as SGHVS and CDR2 as FQNEAQ. The CDR3 sequence is 16 residues long. Trimming stripped 5 bases from V and 3 bases from J, with 17 bases between.

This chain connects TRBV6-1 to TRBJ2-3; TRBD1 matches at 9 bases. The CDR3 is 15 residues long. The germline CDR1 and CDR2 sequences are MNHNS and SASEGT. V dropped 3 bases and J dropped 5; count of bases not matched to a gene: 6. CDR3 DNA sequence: TGTGCCAGCAGTGAGTTTTGGACAGGGGTAGATACGCAGTATTTT. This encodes CASSEFWTGVDTQYF.